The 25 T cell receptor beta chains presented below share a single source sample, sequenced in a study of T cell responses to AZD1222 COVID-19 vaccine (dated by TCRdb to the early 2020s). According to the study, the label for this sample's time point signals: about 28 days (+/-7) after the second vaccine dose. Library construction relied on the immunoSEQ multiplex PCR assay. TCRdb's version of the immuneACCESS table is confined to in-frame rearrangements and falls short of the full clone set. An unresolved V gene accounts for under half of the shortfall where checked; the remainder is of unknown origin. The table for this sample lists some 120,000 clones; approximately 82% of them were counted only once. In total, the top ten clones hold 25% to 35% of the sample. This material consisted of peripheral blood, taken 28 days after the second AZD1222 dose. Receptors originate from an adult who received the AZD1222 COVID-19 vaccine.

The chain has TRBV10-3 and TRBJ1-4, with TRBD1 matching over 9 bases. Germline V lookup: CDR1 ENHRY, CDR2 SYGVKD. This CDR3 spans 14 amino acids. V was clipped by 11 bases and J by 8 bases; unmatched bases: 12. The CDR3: CASRGGQGDEKLFF. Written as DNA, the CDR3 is TGTGCCTCCAGGGGGGGACAGGGAGACGAAAAACTGTTTTTT.

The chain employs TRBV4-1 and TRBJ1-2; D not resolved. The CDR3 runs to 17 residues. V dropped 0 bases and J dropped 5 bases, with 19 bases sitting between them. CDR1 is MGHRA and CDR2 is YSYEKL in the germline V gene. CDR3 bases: TGCGCCAGCAGCCAAGATTTCCCGTCCAGCTCTCCTTATGGCTACACCTTC. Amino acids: CASSQDFPSSSPYGYTF.

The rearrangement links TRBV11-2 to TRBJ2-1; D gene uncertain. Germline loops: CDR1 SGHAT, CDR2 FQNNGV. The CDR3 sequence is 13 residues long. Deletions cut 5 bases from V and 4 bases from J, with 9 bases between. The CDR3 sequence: CASSTDGYNEQFF. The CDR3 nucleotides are TGTGCCAGCAGCACGGACGGTTACAATGAGCAGTTCTTC.

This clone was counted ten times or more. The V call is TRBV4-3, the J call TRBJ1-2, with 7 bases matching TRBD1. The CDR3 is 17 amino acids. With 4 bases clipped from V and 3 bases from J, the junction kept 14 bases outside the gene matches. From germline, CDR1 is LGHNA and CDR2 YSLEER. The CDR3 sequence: CASSPDRALDPYYGYTF. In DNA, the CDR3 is TGCGCCAGCAGCCCCGACAGGGCCCTAGACCCATACTATGGCTACACCTTC.

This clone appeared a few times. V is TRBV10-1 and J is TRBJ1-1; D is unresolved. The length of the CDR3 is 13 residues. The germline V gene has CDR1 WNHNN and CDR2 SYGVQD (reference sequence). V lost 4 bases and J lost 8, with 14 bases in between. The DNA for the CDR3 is TGCGCCAGCAGTGCCCTAGCGGTCGGGGAAGCTTTCTTT. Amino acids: CASSALAVGEAFF.

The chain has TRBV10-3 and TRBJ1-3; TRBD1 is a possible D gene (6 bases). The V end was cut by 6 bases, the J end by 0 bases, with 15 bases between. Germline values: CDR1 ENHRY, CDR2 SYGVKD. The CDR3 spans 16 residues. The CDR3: CAISTTQGPSGNTIYF. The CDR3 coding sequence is TGTGCCATCAGCACCACCCAGGGGCCCTCTGGAAACACCATATATTTT.

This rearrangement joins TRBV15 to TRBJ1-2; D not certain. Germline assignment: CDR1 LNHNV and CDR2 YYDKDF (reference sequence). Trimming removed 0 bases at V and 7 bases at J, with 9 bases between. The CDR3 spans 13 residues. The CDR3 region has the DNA TGTGCCACCAGCAGAGAAGGGTTGGGTGGCTACACCTTC. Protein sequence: CATSREGLGGYTF.

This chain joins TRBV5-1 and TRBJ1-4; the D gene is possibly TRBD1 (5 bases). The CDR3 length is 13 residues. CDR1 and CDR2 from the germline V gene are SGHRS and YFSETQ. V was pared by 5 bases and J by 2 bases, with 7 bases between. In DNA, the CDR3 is TGCGCCAGCAGAAGGGGCACTAATGAAAAACTGTTTTTT. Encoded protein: CASRRGTNEKLFF.

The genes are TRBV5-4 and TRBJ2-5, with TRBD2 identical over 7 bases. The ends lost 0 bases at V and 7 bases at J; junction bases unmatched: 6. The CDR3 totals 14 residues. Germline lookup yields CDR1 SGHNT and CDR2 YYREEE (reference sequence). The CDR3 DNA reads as TGTGCCAGCAGCTTGGAGAGCGGGGCGGGGACCCAGTACTTC. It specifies CASSLESGAGTQYF. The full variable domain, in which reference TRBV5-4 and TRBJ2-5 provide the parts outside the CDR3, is ETGVTQSPTHLIKTRGQQVTLRCSSQSGHNTVSWYQQALGQGPQFIFQYYREEENGRGNFPPRFSGLQFPNYSSELNVNALELDDSALYLCASSLESGAGTQYFGPGTRLLVL.

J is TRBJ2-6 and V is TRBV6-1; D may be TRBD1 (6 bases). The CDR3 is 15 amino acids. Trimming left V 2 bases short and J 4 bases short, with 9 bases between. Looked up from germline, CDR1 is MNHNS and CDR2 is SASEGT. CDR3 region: CASSEQGLGANVLTF. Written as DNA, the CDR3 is TGTGCCAGCAGTGAACAGGGGTTAGGGGCCAACGTCCTGACTTTC.

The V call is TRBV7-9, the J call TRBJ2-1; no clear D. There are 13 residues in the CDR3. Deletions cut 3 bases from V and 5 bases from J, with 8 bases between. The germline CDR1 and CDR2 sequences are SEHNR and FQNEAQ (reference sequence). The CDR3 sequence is CASSFSANNEQFF. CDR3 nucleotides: TGTGCCAGCAGCTTCTCGGCAAACAATGAGCAGTTCTTC.

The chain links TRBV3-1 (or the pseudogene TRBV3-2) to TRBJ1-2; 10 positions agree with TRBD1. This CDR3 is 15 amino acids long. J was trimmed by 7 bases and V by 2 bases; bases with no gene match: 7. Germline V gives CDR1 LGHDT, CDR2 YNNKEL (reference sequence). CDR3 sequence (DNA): TGTGCCAGCAGCCAACCGGACAGGGGGGCGATTGGCTACACCTTC. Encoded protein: CASSQPDRGAIGYTF.

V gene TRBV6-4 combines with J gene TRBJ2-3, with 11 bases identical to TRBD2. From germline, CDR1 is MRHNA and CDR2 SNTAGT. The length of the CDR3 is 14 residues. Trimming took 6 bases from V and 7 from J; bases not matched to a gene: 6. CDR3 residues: CASSPSGGLYTQYF. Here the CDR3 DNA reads TGTGCCAGCAGCCCTAGCGGGGGGTTGTATACGCAGTATTTT.

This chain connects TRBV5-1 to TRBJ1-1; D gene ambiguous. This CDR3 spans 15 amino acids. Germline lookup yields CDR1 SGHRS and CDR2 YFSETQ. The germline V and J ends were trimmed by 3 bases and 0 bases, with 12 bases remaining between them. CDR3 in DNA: TGCGCCAGCAGCTCTACCACCTTCATGAACACTGAAGCTTTCTTT. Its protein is CASSSTTFMNTEAFF.

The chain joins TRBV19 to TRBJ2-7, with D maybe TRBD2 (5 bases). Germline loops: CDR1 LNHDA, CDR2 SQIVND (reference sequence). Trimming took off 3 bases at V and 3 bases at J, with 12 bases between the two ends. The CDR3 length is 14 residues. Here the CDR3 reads CASSIPGESYEQYF. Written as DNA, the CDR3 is TGTGCCAGTAGTATCCCCGGGGAAAGCTACGAGCAGTACTTC.

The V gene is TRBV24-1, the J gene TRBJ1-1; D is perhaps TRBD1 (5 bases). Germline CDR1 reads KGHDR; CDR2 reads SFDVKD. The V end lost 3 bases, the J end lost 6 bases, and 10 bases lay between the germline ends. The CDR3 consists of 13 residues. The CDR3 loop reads CATSDTGDPEAFF. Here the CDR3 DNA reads TGTGCCACCAGTGATACGGGGGACCCTGAAGCTTTCTTT.

The CDR3 region is CASSEDRRHTF. DNA for the CDR3: TGTGCCAGCAGCGAGGACCGCAGACACACCTTC. The chain joins TRBV7-2 to TRBJ1-2; D is ambiguous. The CDR3 sequence is 11 residues long. The germline V gene encodes CDR1 SGHTA and CDR2 FQGNSA. With 5 bases removed from V and 12 bases from J, the gap between germline ends came to 13 bases.

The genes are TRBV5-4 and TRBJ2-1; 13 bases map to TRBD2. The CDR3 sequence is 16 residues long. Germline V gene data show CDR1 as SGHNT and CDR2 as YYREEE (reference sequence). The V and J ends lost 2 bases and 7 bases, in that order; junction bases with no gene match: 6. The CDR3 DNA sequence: TGTGCCAGCAGCTTCAAGACTAGCGGGGGGAGTAATGAGCAGTTCTTC. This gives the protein CASSFKTSGGSNEQFF.

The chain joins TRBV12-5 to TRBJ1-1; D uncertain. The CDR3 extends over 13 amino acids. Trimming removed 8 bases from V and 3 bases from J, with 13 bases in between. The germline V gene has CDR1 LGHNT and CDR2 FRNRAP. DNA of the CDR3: TGTGCTAGTCGTCCGGAGGAGTACACTGAAGCTTTCTTT. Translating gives CASRPEEYTEAFF.

CDR3 nucleotide sequence: TGTGCCAGCAGCGGCCTGGGACTGAGCTACGAGCAGTACTTC. As protein: CASSGLGLSYEQYF. The V call is TRBV9, the J call TRBJ2-7; D is perhaps TRBD2 (6 bases). The CDR3 totals 14 residues. Deletions cut 3 bases from V and 3 bases from J, with 13 bases between. The germline CDR1 and CDR2 sequences are SGDLS and YYNGEE.

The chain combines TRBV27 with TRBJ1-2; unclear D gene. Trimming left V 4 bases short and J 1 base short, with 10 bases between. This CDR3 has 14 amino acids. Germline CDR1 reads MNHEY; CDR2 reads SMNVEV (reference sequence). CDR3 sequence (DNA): TGTGCCAGCAGTTCCCAACAGCTTAACTATGGCTACACCTTC. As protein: CASSSQQLNYGYTF.

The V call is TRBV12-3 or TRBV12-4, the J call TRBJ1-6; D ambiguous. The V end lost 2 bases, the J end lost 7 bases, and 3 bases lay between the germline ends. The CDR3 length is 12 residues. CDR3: CASSLSNSPLHF. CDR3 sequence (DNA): TGTGCCAGCAGTTTATCGAATTCACCCCTCCACTTT.

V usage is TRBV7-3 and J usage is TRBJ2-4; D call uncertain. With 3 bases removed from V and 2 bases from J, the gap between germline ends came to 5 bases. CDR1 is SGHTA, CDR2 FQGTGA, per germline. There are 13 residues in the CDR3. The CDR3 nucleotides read TGTGCCAGCAGCTTGTTGCCCAAAAACATTCAGTACTTC. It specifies CASSLLPKNIQYF.

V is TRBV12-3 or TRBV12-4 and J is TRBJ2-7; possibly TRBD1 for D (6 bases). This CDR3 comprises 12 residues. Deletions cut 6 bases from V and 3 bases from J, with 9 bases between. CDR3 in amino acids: CASSPQGYEQYF. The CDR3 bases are TGTGCCAGCAGCCCACAGGGCTACGAGCAGTACTTC.

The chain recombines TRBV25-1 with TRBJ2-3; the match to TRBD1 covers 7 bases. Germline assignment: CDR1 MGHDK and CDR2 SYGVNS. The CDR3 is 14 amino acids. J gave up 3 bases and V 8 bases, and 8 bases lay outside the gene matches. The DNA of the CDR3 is TGTGCCAGCGTCCTGACAGGGATAACAGATACGCAGTATTTT. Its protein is CASVLTGITDTQYF. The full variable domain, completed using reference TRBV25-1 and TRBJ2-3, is EADIYQTPRYLVIGTGKKITLECSQTMGHDKMYWYQQDPGMELHLIHYSYGVNSTEKGDLSSESTVSRIRTEHFPLTLESARPSHTSQYLCASVLTGITDTQYFGPGTRLTVL.